These 21 T cell receptor beta chains came from one sample sequenced in a study of early T cells in non-severe SARS-CoV-2 infection. From the 5' RACE reads, TCRdb called clonotypes with MiXCR, one entry per CDR3 protein. Of fewer than 130,000 distinct CDR3 sequences in the sample, roughly 12% were seen once. The sequenced sample was whole blood, obtained at baseline. These receptors all stem from an adult who was a healthcare worker with PCR-confirmed SARS-CoV-2 infection or an uninfected control (not recorded which).

The chain joins TRBV6-6 to TRBJ2-3; 8 positions agree with TRBD1. V lost 5 bases to trimming and J lost 3 bases; unmatched junction nucleotides: 7. The germline gives CDR1 MNHNY, CDR2 SVGAGI (reference sequence). The CDR3 spans 15 residues. CDR3 DNA sequence: TGTGCCAGCAGTCCAAGGACAGGGTGGACAGATACGCAGTATTTT. Residues: CASSPRTGWTDTQYF.

The chain uses TRBV27 and TRBJ1-1; 8 nucleotides match TRBD1. V dropped 3 bases and J dropped 5; count of bases not matched to a gene: 5. The CDR3 covers 14 residues. Germline lookup yields CDR1 MNHEY and CDR2 SMNVEV (reference sequence). CDR3 coding DNA: TGTGCCAGCAGTTTGATACAGGGGGGAACTGAAGCTTTCTTT. It is translated as CASSLIQGGTEAFF.

V and J are TRBV20-1 and TRBJ2-4, with D maybe TRBD1 (6 bases). V dropped 7 bases and J dropped 3 bases, with 19 bases sitting between them. CDR1 and CDR2 (germline): DFQATT, SNEGSKA (reference sequence). The CDR3 contains 15 residues. Written as DNA, the CDR3 is TGCAGTGTTCCGAGTTACACAGGGAACAAAAACATTCAGTACTTC. Translated: CSVPSYTGNKNIQYF.

This clonotype has at least ten counts. The chain combines TRBV7-9 with TRBJ2-7; the D gene is possibly TRBD1 (6 bases). Per the germline V gene, CDR1 is SEHNR and CDR2 is FQNEAQ (reference sequence). The CDR3 contains 13 residues. V was cut by 9 bases and J by 2 bases, with 14 bases left in between. CDR3 sequence (DNA): TGTGCCAGTCAGGGGATGGGGCCCTACGAGCAGTACTTC. Encoded protein: CASQGMGPYEQYF.

This chain uses TRBV2 with TRBJ2-3; D is uncertain. The CDR3 runs 12 residues. Germline values: CDR1 SNHLY, CDR2 FYNNEI. Trimming left V 8 bases short and J 2 bases short, with 8 bases between. The CDR3 sequence: CASFRITDTQYF. In DNA, the CDR3 is TGTGCCAGCTTCCGTATCACAGATACGCAGTATTTT.

This chain links TRBV28 with TRBJ2-3, with a possible D match to TRBD1 (6 bases). The CDR3 extends over 17 amino acids. V lost 2 bases and J 2 bases, leaving 17 bases between the germline ends. CDR1 is MDHEN and CDR2 is SYDVKM in the germline V gene. For the CDR3, the DNA is TGTGCCAGCAGTTTAGAAGGGGACATGGATTCCACAGATACGCAGTATTTT. It encodes CASSLEGDMDSTDTQYF. Supplemented by reference TRBV28 and TRBJ2-3, the full variable domain reads DVKVTQSSRYLVKRTGEKVFLECVQDMDHENMFWYRQDPGLGLRLIYFSYDVKMKEKGDIPEGYSVSREKKERFSLILESASTNQTSMYLCASSLEGDMDSTDTQYFGPGTRLTVL.

This clonotype was seen more than once but under ten times. The DNA for the CDR3 is TGCGCCAGCAGCGATAGGACAGAAACGCATGGCTACACCTTC. Protein: CASSDRTETHGYTF. The chain links TRBV4-1 to TRBJ1-2; D is perhaps TRBD1 (6 bases). With 5 bases removed from V and 6 bases from J, the gap between germline ends came to 16 bases. Germline V gives CDR1 MGHRA, CDR2 YSYEKL. CDR3 length equals 14 residues.

The chain recombines TRBV5-1 with TRBJ2-3, with 7 nucleotides matching TRBD2. Trimming removed 0 bases from V and 2 bases from J; junction bases left unmatched: 3. In germline, CDR1 is SGHRS, CDR2 YFSETQ. This CDR3 spans 15 amino acids. Here the CDR3 reads CASSLAGDYTDTQYF. The CDR3 nucleotides are TGCGCCAGCAGCTTGGCTGGGGACTACACAGATACGCAGTATTTT.

In this sample, this clonotype turned up a few times. The genes are TRBV10-1 and TRBJ1-4; no clear D gene. Germline V gene data show CDR1 as WNHNN and CDR2 as SYGVQD (reference sequence). This CDR3 has 16 residues. Trimming removed 7 bases from V and 3 bases from J, with 18 bases in between. The CDR3 sequence is CASTRYTIQANEKLFF. CDR3 DNA sequence: TGCGCCAGCACCCGATATACCATTCAGGCTAATGAAAAACTGTTTTTT.

This clonotype was observed a few times. The genes are TRBV12-3 or TRBV12-4 and TRBJ2-7, with no clear D. The CDR3 covers 12 residues. The V and J ends lost 2 bases and 5 bases respectively, with 7 bases between them. In nucleotides, the CDR3 is TGTGCCAGCAGTTTAACGGGCCACGAGCAGTACTTC. Protein sequence: CASSLTGHEQYF.

This clonotype was counted many times. The genes are TRBV6-4 and TRBJ1-6; D gene uncertain. Germline values: CDR1 MRHNA, CDR2 SNTAGT. V was trimmed by 2 bases and J by 4 bases, leaving 3 bases between them. This CDR3 spans 13 amino acids. The CDR3 sequence: CASSDEYNSPLHF. Written as DNA, the CDR3 is TGTGCCAGCAGTGACGAGTATAATTCACCCCTCCACTTT.

The table lists this clonotype with a few counts. The chain recombines TRBV20-1 with TRBJ2-4; D is possibly TRBD1 (6 bases). CDR3 length equals 19 residues. The V and J ends lost 6 bases and 1 base respectively, with 28 bases between them. CDR1 DFQATT and CDR2 SNEGSKA come from the germline V gene (reference sequence). The CDR3 bases are TGCAGTGCCAGTTCCTTTGGGGGCGATCCCTCCGTCGCCAAAAACATTCAGTACTTC. Protein product: CSASSFGGDPSVAKNIQYF.

This clonotype was seen more than once but under ten times. The chain has TRBV7-9 and TRBJ1-5; 10 nucleotides align to TRBD1. CDR1 and CDR2 from the germline V gene are SEHNR and FQNEAQ (reference sequence). The CDR3 runs to 15 residues. The V and J ends lost 5 bases and 5 bases, in that order; junction bases with no gene match: 6. The CDR3 here is CASSAGQGLHQPQHF. In nucleotides, the CDR3 is TGTGCCAGCAGCGCGGGACAGGGGCTCCATCAGCCCCAGCATTTT.

The genes are TRBV29-1 and TRBJ2-1; D uncertain. The CDR3 length is 12 residues. CDR1 is SQVTM, CDR2 ANQGSEA, per germline. The germline V and J ends were trimmed by 3 bases and 5 bases, with 8 bases remaining between them. The CDR3 region has the DNA TGCAGCGTTGACGAAGTCAACAATGAGCAGTTCTTC. Translating it yields CSVDEVNNEQFF.

This clonotype has just a few counts. V is TRBV20-1 and J is TRBJ2-7, with 10 bases aligning to TRBD1. There are 14 residues in the CDR3. V shed 4 bases and J 7 bases; nucleotides not matched to a gene: 10. From germline, CDR1 is DFQATT and CDR2 SNEGSKA (reference sequence). The CDR3 nucleotides read TGCAGTGCTACCAGACAGGGGGCCGGTACAGAGCAGTACTTC. The encoded protein is CSATRQGAGTEQYF.

This clonotype appeared a few times. The J gene is TRBJ2-3, the V gene TRBV5-1, with D uncertain. The CDR3 length is 15 residues. The germline V and J ends were trimmed by 2 bases and 0 bases, with 10 bases remaining between them. Looked up from germline, CDR1 is SGHRS and CDR2 is YFSETQ. CDR3 protein: CASSFGSPSTDTQYF. CDR3 sequence (DNA): TGCGCCAGCAGCTTCGGCTCACCTAGCACAGATACGCAGTATTTT.

This clonotype was found a few times. The J gene is TRBJ1-4, the V gene TRBV29-1, with 8 positions matching TRBD1. Per germline, CDR1 SQVTM and CDR2 ANQGSEA. J was trimmed by 1 base and V by 2 bases; bases with no gene match: 9. The CDR3 extends over 17 amino acids. The DNA of the CDR3 is TGCAGCGTTGAATTAGGGTTCAGGGGGCGAACTAATGAAAAACTGTTTTTT. Its translation: CSVELGFRGRTNEKLFF.

CDR3 nucleotide sequence: TGCAGTGCTAGACCAGATAGTGGGACTAGGCTACGCACAGATACGCAGTATTTT. Translating gives CSARPDSGTRLRTDTQYF. The chain uses TRBV20-1 and TRBJ2-3; TRBD2 matches 8 bases. V lost 2 bases, J lost 1 base, and 14 bases stayed unmatched. CDR1 is DFQATT and CDR2 is SNEGSKA in the germline V gene (reference sequence). The CDR3 covers 18 residues.

Many counts were recorded for this clonotype. The rearrangement links TRBV2 to TRBJ2-2; D may match TRBD1 or TRBD2 (5 bases each). The CDR3 length is 13 residues. CDR1 is SNHLY and CDR2 is FYNNEI in the germline V gene. V was trimmed by 8 bases and J by 4 bases, leaving 11 bases between them. In DNA form, the CDR3 reads TGTGCCAGCGCCTGGGACGGCACCGGGGAGCTGTTTTTT. Its protein is CASAWDGTGELFF.

This chain uses TRBV5-4 with TRBJ2-2, with 8 positions matching TRBD1. The germline gives CDR1 SGHNT, CDR2 YYREEE (reference sequence). The CDR3 is 17 residues long. Germline trimming cut 4 bases from V and 6 bases from J; bases unmatched to any gene: 14. CDR3 protein: CASSQRAGGGSPGELFF. CDR3 coding DNA: TGTGCCAGCAGCCAGCGCGCAGGGGGCGGTTCACCCGGGGAGCTGTTTTTT.

The V call is TRBV4-1, the J call TRBJ1-1, with D maybe TRBD1 (6 bases). The CDR3 runs 17 residues. V was trimmed by 3 bases and J by 2 bases, leaving 19 bases between them. Germline V CDR1 and CDR2: MGHRA, YSYEKL. The CDR3 DNA reads as TGCGCCAGCAGCCATCGCATCTGGGGGGCCCCCAACACTGAAGCTTTCTTT. This codes for CASSHRIWGAPNTEAFF.